The 25 T cell receptor beta chains reported below all come from one sample, sequenced in a study of metastatic and nonmetastatic thyroid tumors. TCRdb re-called the PCR reads through MiXCR. The sample consists of fewer than 40,000 clones, approximately 16% of them appearing once. No patient received treatment before thyroid surgery. Sequences were obtained from blood. All receptors derive from a male donor with papillary thyroid cancer or a benign thyroid nodule (not recorded which). Some clones in this sample may be carry-over from other donors' samples.

This clone has ten or more counts. V gene TRBV3-1 combines with J gene TRBJ1-4; D ambiguous. V shed 4 bases and J shed 10 bases, with 10 bases lying between them. CDR3 length: 12 residues. CDR1 LGHDT and CDR2 YNNKEL come from the germline V gene (reference sequence). CDR3 sequence (DNA): TGTGCCAGCAGCCTACCGTTTGGAAAACTGTTTTTT. Its protein is CASSLPFGKLFF.

Many counts were recorded for this clone. This chain connects TRBV7-2 to TRBJ2-7, with TRBD2 matching over 12 bases. Trimming at V came to 3 bases and at J to 6 bases, leaving 3 bases not matched to a gene. CDR3 length equals 14 residues. Germline-derived CDR1 and CDR2 are SGHTA and FQGNSA. In nucleotides, the CDR3 is TGTGCCAGCAGCTTCCAACTAGCGGGAGGCGAGCAGTACTTC. Amino acids: CASSFQLAGGEQYF.

This chain joins TRBV20-1 and TRBJ1-1; D not resolved. The CDR3 has 15 residues. The germline V gene has CDR1 DFQATT and CDR2 SNEGSKA (reference sequence). With 3 bases removed from V and 6 bases from J, the gap between germline ends came to 20 bases. CDR3 protein: CSARDSRDGAAEAFF. For the CDR3, the DNA is TGCAGTGCTAGGGACTCTAGAGACGGCGCAGCTGAAGCTTTCTTT.

The V call is TRBV12-5, the J call TRBJ2-3, with TRBD2 identical over 11 bases. Germline assignment: CDR1 LGHNT and CDR2 FRNRAP. This CDR3 spans 16 amino acids. J was trimmed by 2 bases and V by 7 bases; bases with no gene match: 8. The CDR3 protein is CASVTGLAVLTDTQYF. The CDR3 DNA reads TGTGCTAGTGTCACGGGACTAGCGGTGCTCACAGATACGCAGTATTTT.

This clone was observed a handful of times. The V call is TRBV28, the J call TRBJ2-7; perhaps TRBD2 as D (6 bases). The CDR3 has 15 amino acids. The germline gives CDR1 MDHEN, CDR2 SYDVKM. Trimming left V 6 bases short and J 4 bases short, with 19 bases between. CDR3 in amino acids: CASSLAPREYYEQYF. The CDR3 region has the DNA TGTGCCAGCAGCTTAGCCCCTCGGGAGTATTACGAGCAGTACTTC. The full variable domain, in which reference TRBV28 and TRBJ2-7 provide the parts outside the CDR3, is DVKVTQSSRYLVKRTGEKVFLECVQDMDHENMFWYRQDPGLGLRLIYFSYDVKMKEKGDIPEGYSVSREKKERFSLILESASTNQTSMYLCASSLAPREYYEQYFGPGTRLTVT.

This clone appeared many times. This chain connects TRBV7-9 to TRBJ1-1, with D tentatively TRBD1 (5 bases). Germline assignment: CDR1 SEHNR and CDR2 FQNEAQ (reference sequence). The length of the CDR3 is 13 residues. With 3 bases removed from V and 6 bases from J, the gap between germline ends came to 11 bases. CDR3 sequence (DNA): TGTGCCAGCAGCTTTCGGGGACTGCCTGAAGCTTTCTTT. This gives the protein CASSFRGLPEAFF.

This clone showed up many times. The sample contains more than one DNA sequence encoding this CDR3. V and J are TRBV3-1 and TRBJ2-5; D ambiguous. Per germline, CDR1 LGHDT and CDR2 YNNKEL (reference sequence). The CDR3 consists of 12 residues. V lost 6 bases and J 5 bases, leaving 10 bases between the germline ends. The DNA of the CDR3 is TGTGCCAGCAGTGTTCAAGGGGAGACCCAGTACTTC. This translates into CASSVQGETQYF.

This clone was observed a handful of times. The chain has TRBV6-1 and TRBJ1-5, with TRBD1 as a possible D gene (5 bases). Between the trimmed V and J ends, which lost 9 bases and 9 bases, there was a span of 24 bases. CDR1 and CDR2 (germline): MNHNS, SASEGT. The length of the CDR3 is 15 residues. In DNA form, the CDR3 reads TGTGCCAGATTGATTTCTGGGGGGAAGGGTCGGCCCCAGCATTTT. Translating gives CARLISGGKGRPQHF.

The chain links TRBV20-1 to TRBJ2-1; 8 bases are a match to TRBD1. This CDR3 spans 14 amino acids. J lost 4 bases, V lost 5 bases, and 7 bases had no gene match. The germline gives CDR1 DFQATT, CDR2 SNEGSKA (reference sequence). The CDR3 sequence is CSADTRDRYNEQFF. Here the CDR3 DNA reads TGCAGTGCTGATACCCGGGACAGGTACAATGAGCAGTTCTTC.

This clone has ten or more counts. V is TRBV4-1 and J is TRBJ2-1; 8 positions match TRBD2. Germline-derived CDR1 and CDR2 are MGHRA and YSYEKL. The CDR3 runs 16 residues. V was pared by 4 bases and J by 1 base, with 6 bases of the junction left unmatched. CDR3: CASSRDTSGSYNEQFF. The CDR3, as DNA: TGCGCCAGCAGCCGGGATACTAGCGGATCCTACAATGAGCAGTTCTTC.

Only one count was recorded for this clone. This chain joins TRBV5-1 and TRBJ2-7, with 8 nucleotides matching TRBD1. With V trimmed by 2 bases and J by 2 bases, 6 bases remained unmatched. CDR3 size: 15 residues. Germline V lookup: CDR1 SGHRS, CDR2 YFSETQ. CDR3 sequence: CASSFSGQAAYEQYF. The CDR3 DNA sequence: TGCGCCAGCAGCTTTTCGGGACAGGCCGCCTACGAGCAGTACTTC. The whole variable domain, remainder taken from reference TRBV5-1 and TRBJ2-7, is KAGVTQTPRYLIKTRGQQVTLSCSPISGHRSVSWYQQTPGQGLQFLFEYFSETQRNKGNFPGRFSGRQFSNSRSEMNVSTLELGDSALYLCASSFSGQAAYEQYFGPGTRLTVT.

This clone was recorded many times. The chain uses TRBV7-2 and TRBJ2-5; 11 positions agree with TRBD1. The CDR3 totals 13 residues. With V trimmed by 4 bases and J by 5 bases, 0 bases remained unmatched. Germline loops: CDR1 SGHTA, CDR2 FQGNSA. The CDR3 nucleotides read TGTGCCAGCAGCTGGACAGGGGGCGAGACCCAGTACTTC. Protein product: CASSWTGGETQYF. The entire variable domain, with the rest obtained from reference TRBV7-2 and TRBJ2-5, is as follows: GAGVSQSPSNKVTEKGKDVELRCDPISGHTALYWYRQSLGQGLEFLIYFQGNSAPDKSGLPSDRFSAERTGGSVSTLTIQRTQQEDSAVYLCASSWTGGETQYFGPGTRLLVL.

V usage is TRBV29-1 and J usage is TRBJ1-1; 7 bases align to TRBD1. The J segment lost 1 base and the V segment lost 5 bases, leaving 4 bases of the junction unmatched. CDR1 and CDR2 (germline): SQVTM, ANQGSEA. The CDR3 runs 13 residues. The CDR3 DNA is TGCAGCGTTACCAGGGGGGAGAACACTGAAGCTTTCTTT. Amino acid sequence: CSVTRGENTEAFF.

In its sample, this clone was seen many times. The V gene is TRBV9, the J gene TRBJ1-1; no definite D call. The CDR3 has 15 amino acids. Germline assignment: CDR1 SGDLS and CDR2 YYNGEE. V shed 4 bases and J shed 1 base, with 14 bases lying between them. The CDR3 sequence is CASSLAGSENTEAFF. In nucleotides, the CDR3 is TGTGCCAGCAGCTTGGCCGGTTCCGAGAACACTGAAGCTTTCTTT.

The V gene is TRBV18, the J gene TRBJ2-5, with D perhaps being TRBD1 or TRBD2 (5 bases each). Trimming left V 1 base short and J 5 bases short, with 8 bases between. The CDR3 has 13 residues. The germline gives CDR1 KGHSH, CDR2 LQKENI. CDR3 sequence: CASSPLREETQYF. In DNA, the CDR3 is TGTGCCAGCTCACCACTCAGGGAGGAGACCCAGTACTTC.

This clone was detected ten times or more. The chain links TRBV4-3 to TRBJ2-4; D ambiguous. The CDR3 is made up of 13 amino acids. V dropped 6 bases and J dropped 0 bases, with 6 bases sitting between them. Looked up from germline, CDR1 is LGHNA and CDR2 is YSLEER. The CDR3 DNA is TGCGCCAGCAGTTTAACAGCCAAAAACATTCAGTACTTC. This gives the protein CASSLTAKNIQYF.

This clone was detected many times. V gene TRBV6-1 combines with J gene TRBJ1-2; D possibly corresponds to TRBD1 (6 bases). V dropped 8 bases and J dropped 7 bases, with 17 bases sitting between them. CDR3 length: 13 residues. CDR1 is MNHNS and CDR2 is SASEGT in the germline V gene. CDR3 DNA: TGTGCCAGCGGGCTGGACAGTGGGGCTGGCTACACCTTC. Amino acid sequence: CASGLDSGAGYTF.

This clone was recorded at least ten times. A read error may account for a junction end that differs from germline. The V and J genes are TRBV27 and TRBJ1-2; 7 nucleotides match TRBD1. Germline V gene sequence: CDR1 MNHEY, CDR2 SMNVEV (reference sequence). The CDR3 has 14 amino acids. CDR3 in DNA: TGTGCCAGCAGTTTACCGTCGTACTGGGACAGACCCAACTTC. The encoded protein is CASSLPSYWDRPNF.

This clone was observed at least ten times. The chain recombines TRBV9 with TRBJ1-6; the D gene is possibly TRBD1 (5 bases). Per the germline V gene, CDR1 is SGDLS and CDR2 is YYNGEE. CDR3 size: 15 residues. Deletions cut 0 bases from V and 4 bases from J, with 8 bases between. The DNA for the CDR3 is TGTGCCAGCAGCGTAGAGGCAGGGTATAATTCACCCCTCCACTTT. It yields the protein CASSVEAGYNSPLHF.

This clone showed up many times. A read error is possible here, since a much larger clone lies one base away. In the same sample, other DNA sequences code for this CDR3. This chain connects TRBV20-1 to TRBJ2-1, with 8 bases identical to TRBD2. Germline CDR1 is DFQATT and CDR2 is SNEGSKA (reference sequence). The CDR3 runs 14 residues. The CDR3 region is CSARDGTRYNEQFF. For the CDR3, the DNA is TGCAGCGCTAGAGACGGGACTAGATACAATGAGCAGTTCTTC.

This clone was observed many times. The chain is built from TRBV5-4 and TRBJ1-5; 7 positions agree with TRBD1. This CDR3 spans 17 amino acids. CDR1 SGHNT and CDR2 YYREEE come from the germline V gene (reference sequence). Losses at the gene ends were 2 bases for V and 7 bases for J; bases not matched to a gene: 15. CDR3 sequence (DNA): TGTGCCAGCAGCTTAGGCGCAGACCGACAGGGACGGCAGCCCCAGCATTTT. Its protein product is CASSLGADRQGRQPQHF.

The genes are TRBV27 and TRBJ1-6; 11 bases map to TRBD1. J gave up 6 bases and V 7 bases, and 5 bases lay outside the gene matches. This CDR3 spans 15 amino acids. Germline CDR1 MNHEY, CDR2 SMNVEV (reference sequence). CDR3 amino acids: CASTAGTGGNSPLHF. CDR3 nucleotide sequence: TGTGCCAGCACCGCCGGGACAGGGGGTAATTCACCCCTCCACTTT.

This clone was seen at least ten times. The chain joins TRBV27 to TRBJ2-5; no clear D. The germline gives CDR1 MNHEY, CDR2 SMNVEV (reference sequence). There are 13 residues in the CDR3. Trimming left V 6 bases short and J 5 bases short, with 13 bases between. The CDR3 loop is CASRRQVWETQYF. In DNA form, the CDR3 reads TGTGCCAGCAGGCGACAAGTCTGGGAGACCCAGTACTTC.

This clone was recorded at least ten times. CDR3 DNA: TGTGCCAGCAGTTACTCATCGCTTCTAGCGGGAGGGCCGGGCAATGAGCAGTTCTTC. Protein: CASSYSSLLAGGPGNEQFF. The rearrangement uses TRBV6-5 and TRBJ2-1; TRBD2 matches 12 bases. The V and J ends lost 0 bases and 6 bases, in that order; junction bases with no gene match: 12. Germline values: CDR1 MNHEY, CDR2 SVGAGI. The CDR3 extends over 19 amino acids.

This chain connects TRBV5-1 to TRBJ1-1; weak D call: TRBD1 (5 bases). Trimming pared 4 bases from V and 3 bases from J, leaving 13 bases between. The length of the CDR3 is 14 residues. Germline CDR1 and CDR2: SGHRS and YFSETQ. This CDR3 is CASSPGTEDTEAFF. For the CDR3, the DNA is TGCGCCAGCAGCCCTGGGACGGAGGACACTGAAGCTTTCTTT.